The 9 T cell receptor beta chains listed next were all sequenced from one sample in a study of T-cell memory formation after mild COVID-19. TCRdb fed the 5' RACE reads into MiXCR, producing one record per CDR3 protein. This sample has 390,000 or so distinct CDR3 sequences; roughly 15% occur once, and the top ten carry 20% to 25%. The sequenced sample consisted of PBMCs or a T cell subset sorted from them (not recorded which). These receptors originate from a man aged 18 to 30 who had mild COVID-19 (a few samples of this study predate the infection). Cell type and time point are not known.

This clonotype was counted only a few times. V usage is TRBV7-2 and J usage is TRBJ1-5, with D possibly being TRBD1 (5 bases). V was clipped by 0 bases and J by 7 bases, with 16 bases between them. Germline V lookup: CDR1 SGHTA, CDR2 FQGNSA. This CDR3 is built from 16 residues. CDR3 nucleotides: TGTGCCAGCAGCTTAGCGTCGGTGTGGGGCACCCAGCCCCAGCATTTT. Translating it yields CASSLASVWGTQPQHF. Using reference TRBV7-2 and TRBJ1-5 for the parts outside the CDR3, the full variable domain is GAGVSQSPSNKVTEKGKDVELRCDPISGHTALYWYRQSLGQGLEFLIYFQGNSAPDKSGLPSDRFSAERTGGSVSTLTIQRTQQEDSAVYLCASSLASVWGTQPQHFGDGTRLSIL.

This clonotype was observed a few times. The chain couples TRBV4-2 to TRBJ1-2; 9 bases map to TRBD1. The CDR3 spans 17 residues. Germline assignment: CDR1 LGHNA and CDR2 YNFKEQ. With 1 base clipped from V and 4 bases from J, the junction kept 10 bases outside the gene matches. The CDR3, as DNA: TGTGCCAGCAGCCAAGGGGACAGGGTAGCAGGGGGCTATGGCTACACCTTC. It codes for CASSQGDRVAGGYGYTF.

The V gene is TRBV28, the J gene TRBJ2-5; 8 nucleotides line up with TRBD1. The ends lost 6 bases at V and 5 bases at J; junction bases unmatched: 14. The CDR3 runs to 16 residues. Per the germline V gene, CDR1 is MDHEN and CDR2 is SYDVKM. Here the CDR3 reads CASRTTTTGGRETQYF. In nucleotides, the CDR3 is TGTGCCAGCAGAACGACTACCACAGGGGGTCGCGAGACCCAGTACTTC.

The rearrangement uses TRBV12-3 or TRBV12-4 and TRBJ1-1; possible D gene TRBD1, 5 bases. This CDR3 has 14 residues. With 3 bases removed from V and 7 bases from J, the gap between germline ends came to 15 bases. The CDR3 sequence is CASSFGGRGIEAFF. For the CDR3, the DNA is TGTGCCAGCAGTTTCGGGGGAAGGGGTATTGAAGCTTTCTTT.

The chain recombines TRBV21-1 with TRBJ2-1; the DNA was not compared with TRBD1, the D call given in the table. TRBV21-1 is described as a pseudogene. This CDR3 contains 12 residues. In DNA, the CDR3 is TGTGCCAGCAGCAAAGTTGGGGGCCCGCAGTTCTTC. Protein sequence: CASSKVGGPQFF.

This clonotype has a handful of counts. The chain has TRBV19 and TRBJ1-4; TRBD1 is a possible D gene (5 bases). The CDR3 is 15 residues long. Germline CDR1 and CDR2: LNHDA and SQIVND (reference sequence). The V end lost 3 bases, the J end lost 7 bases, and 15 bases lay between the germline ends. CDR3 amino acids: CASSILRGYVEKLFF. The CDR3 DNA reads TGTGCCAGTAGTATTCTGCGGGGCTACGTTGAAAAACTGTTTTTT.

This clonotype showed up many times. The chain combines TRBV18 with TRBJ1-1; 8 bases line up with TRBD1. Germline V CDR1 and CDR2: KGHSH, LQKENI. Trimming took 5 bases from V and 1 from J; bases not matched to a gene: 3. This CDR3 spans 14 amino acids. CDR3 nucleotides: TGTGCCAGCTCAGCGGGACAGGCGAACACTGAAGCTTTCTTT. Protein: CASSAGQANTEAFF. Full variable domain (missing parts from reference TRBV18 and TRBJ1-1): NAGVMQNPRHLVRRRGQEARLRCSPMKGHSHVYWYRQLPEEGLKFMVYLQKENIIDESGMPKERFSAEFPKEGPSILRIQQVVRGDSAAYFCASSAGQANTEAFFGQGTRLTVV.

This clonotype was observed once. The chain has TRBV6-5 and TRBJ1-1; the D gene is possibly TRBD1 (5 bases). V lost 0 bases and J 3 bases, leaving 14 bases between the germline ends. The CDR3 spans 16 residues. Looked up from germline, CDR1 is MNHEY and CDR2 is SVGAGI. The CDR3 is CASSYSMVGLDTEAFF. The CDR3 region has the DNA TGTGCCAGCAGTTACTCGATGGTGGGGCTTGACACTGAAGCTTTCTTT.

This sequence joins TRBV5-1 and TRBJ2-2; D not resolved. V was trimmed by 0 bases and J by 1 base, leaving 10 bases between them. Germline V gene data show CDR1 as SGHRS and CDR2 as YFSETQ. The CDR3 loop spans 16 amino acids. The CDR3 DNA reads as TGCGCCAGCAGCTTGGATGGCACCCTGAACACCGGGGAGCTGTTTTTT. This encodes CASSLDGTLNTGELFF.